These 26 T cell receptor beta chains originate from one sample sequenced in a study of Graves' ophthalmopathy and Graves' hyperthyroidism. The sequenced template was RNA, covering the TCR beta CDR3 region. Second-round multiplex PCR followed a first-round RT-PCR using HTBI primers. TCRdb redid the calling of the multiplex PCR reads with MiXCR, one entry per CDR3 protein. Of about 400,000 distinct CDR3 sequences listed, approximately 20% are singletons. The specimen was peripheral blood. The source of these receptors is a woman younger than 35 with Graves' ophthalmopathy.

This clonotype was seen repeatedly, ten times or more. A much bigger clone sits one base away, suggesting this may be a read error. As DNA, the CDR3 is TGTGCCAGCAGCTTAAGGGGGAACATTCAGTACTTC. Translating it yields CASSLRGNIQYF. The chain uses TRBV7-2 and TRBJ2-4, with D perhaps matching TRBD1 (6 bases). The CDR3 contains 12 residues. Germline CDR1 is SGHTA and CDR2 is FQGNSA. Trimming took off 2 bases at V and 7 bases at J, with 6 bases between the two ends. Full variable domain (rest looked up from reference TRBV7-2 and TRBJ2-4): GAGVSQSPSNKVTEKGKDVELRCDPISGHTALYWYRQSLGQGLEFLIYFQGNSAPDKSGLPSDRFSAERTGGSVSTLTIQRTQQEDSAVYLCASSLRGNIQYFGAGTRLSVL.

This clonotype was found many times. The chain has TRBV9 and TRBJ1-3; weak D call: TRBD1 (5 bases). The CDR3 has 14 amino acids. Trimming pared 4 bases from V and 2 bases from J, leaving 10 bases between. Germline values: CDR1 SGDLS, CDR2 YYNGEE. DNA for the CDR3: TGTGCCAGCAGCCCCGGGGCGGCTGGAAACACCATATATTTT. Its translation is CASSPGAAGNTIYF.

This clonotype has a count of ten or more. The chain has TRBV4-1 and TRBJ2-5; 7 nucleotides agree with TRBD2. With V trimmed by 0 bases and J by 2 bases, 9 bases remained unmatched. Looked up from germline, CDR1 is MGHRA and CDR2 is YSYEKL. This CDR3 has 17 amino acids. DNA of the CDR3: TGCGCCAGCAGCCAAGATAGGATTGGGGGGGGTCAAGAGACCCAGTACTTC. This codes for CASSQDRIGGGQETQYF.

This clonotype was recorded at least ten times. V usage is TRBV4-3 and J usage is TRBJ1-6, with 7 positions matching TRBD1. Germline V gene sequence: CDR1 LGHNA, CDR2 YSLEER. This CDR3 has 14 amino acids. V lost 2 bases to trimming and J lost 13 bases; unmatched junction nucleotides: 8. The chain's CDR3 is CASSQRGDSSPLHF. The CDR3 nucleotides are TGCGCCAGCAGCCAAAGGGGGGACAGTTCCCCCCTCCACTTT.

This clonotype appeared many times. J is TRBJ2-7 and V is TRBV20-1, with 11 nucleotides matching TRBD2. The CDR3 runs 13 residues. The V segment lost 3 bases and the J segment 5 bases; nucleotides outside the gene matches: 3. CDR1 DFQATT and CDR2 SNEGSKA come from the germline V gene (reference sequence). The CDR3 protein is CSASGLAGHEQYF. In DNA form, the CDR3 reads TGCAGTGCTAGTGGACTAGCGGGCCACGAGCAGTACTTC.

This clonotype has at least ten counts. This chain connects TRBV12-3 or TRBV12-4 to TRBJ2-7; 7 nucleotides line up with TRBD2. This CDR3 spans 15 amino acids. V trimming: 5 bases; J trimming: 4 bases; junction bases outside the gene matches: 11. The CDR3 here is CASSLDTSEGYEQYF. As DNA, the CDR3 is TGTGCCAGCAGTCTCGACACTAGCGAAGGTTACGAGCAGTACTTC.

In its sample, this clonotype was seen many times. The gene calls are TRBV6-1 and TRBJ2-7, with a tentative D call TRBD1 (5 bases). Trimming cost V 4 bases and J 3 bases, with 19 bases left between them. This CDR3 is built from 16 residues. CDR1 and CDR2 (germline): MNHNS, SASEGT. The CDR3 bases are TGTGCCAGCAGTGTTAGCAGGGTGGGTTGGGTCTACGAGCAGTACTTC. Residues: CASSVSRVGWVYEQYF.

This clonotype was detected ten times or more. This may come from a read error, since a much larger clone is one base off. The rearrangement uses TRBV6-5 and TRBJ2-2; D may be TRBD1 (6 bases). CDR1 is MNHEY and CDR2 is SVGAGI in the germline V gene. The CDR3 contains 14 residues. The CDR3 bases are TGTGCCAGCAGTTTTGGCAGGGACACCGGGGAGCTGCTTTTT. Protein product: CASSFGRDTGELLF.

This sequence joins TRBV12-3 or TRBV12-4 and TRBJ1-2, with D perhaps TRBD1 (5 bases). This CDR3 region has 16 residues. The ends were cut back, 3 bases at V and 6 bases at J, with 20 bases in the middle. CDR3 amino acids: CASSFGWEGPNDGYTF. For the CDR3, the DNA is TGTGCCAGCAGTTTCGGGTGGGAGGGGCCGAATGATGGCTACACCTTC.

This clonotype was found a few times. This chain connects TRBV6-1 to TRBJ1-1; tentative D call: TRBD1 (5 bases). CDR3 length: 13 amino acids. Between the trimmed V and J ends, which lost 7 bases and 3 bases, there was a span of 12 bases. Germline CDR1 reads MNHNS; CDR2 reads SASEGT. The CDR3 spells CASNPAGYTEAFF. For the CDR3, the DNA is TGTGCCAGCAACCCTGCAGGGTACACTGAAGCTTTCTTT.

This clonotype was seen at least ten times. The rearrangement joins TRBV28 to TRBJ1-3, with 7 bases that match TRBD1. CDR1 and CDR2 from the germline V gene are MDHEN and SYDVKM. J gave up 9 bases and V 5 bases, and 7 bases lay outside the gene matches. This CDR3 contains 13 residues. CDR3 sequence (DNA): TGTGCCAGCAGTCTGACAGGGCCAAGCACCATATATTTT. Its translation: CASSLTGPSTIYF.

This clonotype was recorded many times. The chain links TRBV6-2 or TRBV6-3 to TRBJ1-3, with D maybe TRBD1 (5 bases). V was cut by 0 bases and J by 0 bases, with 9 bases left in between. This CDR3 has 16 residues. CDR1 MNHEY and CDR2 SVGEGT come from the germline V gene. CDR3 amino acids: CASSYSSGSSGNTIYF. The CDR3 DNA is TGTGCCAGCAGTTACTCGTCAGGGTCCTCTGGAAACACCATATATTTT.

This clonotype was recorded many times. The V gene is TRBV28, the J gene TRBJ2-7; D remains unclear. CDR1 MDHEN and CDR2 SYDVKM come from the germline V gene. V lost 4 bases and J 1 base, leaving 11 bases between the germline ends. The CDR3 extends over 14 amino acids. In nucleotides, the CDR3 is TGTGCCAGCAGTTCCCCTAACTTATCCTACGAGCAGTACTTC. Its protein is CASSSPNLSYEQYF.

The CDR3 coding sequence is TGTGCCACCAGTGATTTGGGCGGGGTACAAGAGACCCAGTACTTC. Amino acid sequence: CATSDLGGVQETQYF. This chain links TRBV24-1 with TRBJ2-5; possible D gene TRBD2, 6 bases. CDR3 size: 15 residues. V was pared by 0 bases and J by 2 bases, with 9 bases between. CDR1 is KGHDR and CDR2 is SFDVKD in the germline V gene.

V is TRBV6-2 or TRBV6-3 and J is TRBJ2-5, with 8 nucleotides matching TRBD2. The CDR3 totals 14 residues. The V and J ends lost 2 bases and 5 bases, in that order; junction bases with no gene match: 4. Germline V gene data show CDR1 as MNHEY and CDR2 as SVGEGT. The CDR3 DNA sequence: TGTGCCAGCAGTTACCCTAGCGGGTTGGAGACCCAGTACTTC. This gives the protein CASSYPSGLETQYF.

About this clonotype itself: The germline gene is not matched at one end of the junction; a read error may be the cause. The chain has TRBV20-1 and TRBJ2-6; D may be TRBD1 or TRBD2 (5 bases each). In germline, CDR1 is DFQATT, CDR2 SNEGSKA (reference sequence). CDR3 length: 10 residues. The CDR3 DNA follows: TGCAGTGCTAGAGATGGGGGACGAGCTTTC. It specifies CSARDGGRAF.

Here the CDR3 reads CSARDRDSGETQYF. CDR3 bases: TGCAGTGCTAGAGATAGGGACAGCGGAGAGACCCAGTACTTC. The gene calls are TRBV20-1 and TRBJ2-5; 7 bases are shared with TRBD1. The CDR3 contains 14 residues. Germline lookup yields CDR1 DFQATT and CDR2 SNEGSKA (reference sequence). With 0 bases clipped from V and 4 bases from J, the junction kept 5 bases outside the gene matches.

This clonotype has ten or more counts. The chain couples TRBV6-5 to TRBJ1-5; possible D gene TRBD1, 6 bases. CDR3 size: 16 residues. Germline-derived CDR1 and CDR2 are MNHEY and SVGAGI. V was shortened by 8 bases and J by 0 bases, with 17 bases between the two germline ends. The CDR3: CASSEQGGISNQPQHF. In nucleotides, the CDR3 is TGTGCCAGCTCCGAGCAAGGGGGGATTAGCAATCAGCCCCAGCATTTT.

The sample holds many counts of this clonotype. This chain links TRBV29-1 with TRBJ2-1; D gene unclear. Germline V lookup: CDR1 SQVTM, CDR2 ANQGSEA. This CDR3 is built from 15 residues. Deletions cut 4 bases from V and 1 base from J, with 14 bases between. CDR3 sequence (DNA): TGCAGCGTTGCCCCTCGGTATCAGTCCTACAATGAGCAGTTCTTC. Protein sequence: CSVAPRYQSYNEQFF.

This clonotype occurred many times. This rearrangement joins TRBV5-1 to TRBJ1-1; TRBD1 agrees at 8 bases. Germline values: CDR1 SGHRS, CDR2 YFSETQ. The V gene end was trimmed by 4 bases and the J gene end by 2 bases; junction bases not matched to a gene: 10. The CDR3 is 16 residues long. CDR3 region: CASSPGTGGFNTEAFF. The DNA for the CDR3 is TGCGCCAGCAGCCCTGGGACAGGAGGATTCAACACTGAAGCTTTCTTT.

This clonotype was observed many times. This chain links TRBV6-2 or TRBV6-3 with TRBJ2-7; 7 bases align to TRBD2. Germline V CDR1 and CDR2: MNHEY, SVGEGT. The V segment lost 3 bases and the J segment 1 base; nucleotides outside the gene matches: 6. This CDR3 is 15 amino acids long. The CDR3 DNA reads as TGTGCCAGCAGTTATGGCCTAGCGGTGTCCTACGAGCAGTACTTC. This encodes CASSYGLAVSYEQYF.

This clonotype was counted many times. The rearrangement links TRBV25-1 to TRBJ1-6, with D possibly TRBD1 on 6 matching bases. The CDR3 runs 16 residues. V was shortened by 2 bases and J by 8 bases, with 16 bases between the two germline ends. Germline loops: CDR1 MGHDK, CDR2 SYGVNS. The CDR3 is CASSETAGQRDSPLHF. The CDR3, as DNA: TGTGCCAGCAGTGAAACTGCGGGACAAAGAGATTCACCCCTCCACTTT. Complete variable domain (other parts from reference TRBV25-1 and TRBJ1-6): EADIYQTPRYLVIGTGKKITLECSQTMGHDKMYWYQQDPGMELHLIHYSYGVNSTEKGDLSSESTVSRIRTEHFPLTLESARPSHTSQYLCASSETAGQRDSPLHFGNGTRLTVT.

This clonotype was found many times. This chain links TRBV27 with TRBJ1-1, with 9 bases matching TRBD1. Trimming at V came to 5 bases and at J to 6 bases, leaving 13 bases not matched to a gene. This CDR3 is 16 amino acids long. The germline V gene encodes CDR1 MNHEY and CDR2 SMNVEV (reference sequence). The DNA of the CDR3 is TGTGCCAGCAGTGCAGATCCGGGACAGGGTAGGCCTGAAGCTTTCTTT. Protein sequence: CASSADPGQGRPEAFF.

The J gene is TRBJ1-5, the V gene TRBV6-5; 7 bases fit TRBD1. The germline V gene encodes CDR1 MNHEY and CDR2 SVGAGI. Trimming removed 3 bases from V and 7 bases from J; junction bases left unmatched: 6. There are 14 residues in the CDR3. The CDR3, as DNA: TGTGCCAGCAGTTATCGACAGGGAGCGCAGCCCCAGCATTTT. As protein: CASSYRQGAQPQHF.

This clonotype has at least ten counts. The rearrangement joins TRBV6-1 to TRBJ1-1; D not certain. Trimming pared 10 bases from V and 1 base from J, leaving 16 bases between. Germline V lookup: CDR1 MNHNS, CDR2 SASEGT. The CDR3 runs 14 residues. Here the CDR3 DNA reads TGTGCCACCGACGGCGGCAGGAGGAACACTGAAGCTTTCTTT. This codes for CATDGGRRNTEAFF.

This chain joins TRBV6-5 and TRBJ1-1, with a possible D match to TRBD1 (5 bases). Per germline, CDR1 MNHEY and CDR2 SVGAGI. Between the trimmed V and J ends, which lost 2 bases and 1 base, there was a span of 8 bases. This CDR3 contains 14 residues. CDR3 nucleotide sequence: TGTGCCAGCAGTTACGGGGCAGGGAACACTGAAGCTTTCTTT. Its protein product is CASSYGAGNTEAFF.